These 25 T cell receptor beta chains came from one sample sequenced in a study of OX40 agonist ivuxolimab in advanced cancers. The data were produced by immunoSEQ multiplex PCR, yet TCRdb's version contains in-frame clones alone and is incomplete. The table includes about 46,000 clones, roughly nine tenths detected once. The sample here was CD4+ or CD8+ T cells sorted from blood, taken in a trial of the OX40 agonist ivuxolimab. The receptor set was obtained from an adult with an advanced solid tumor such as melanoma, head and neck, liver or kidney cancer.

The chain uses TRBV4-2 and TRBJ2-1; D remains unclear. Between the trimmed V and J ends, which lost 0 bases and 5 bases, there was a span of 20 bases. This CDR3 is built from 18 residues. CDR1 and CDR2 from the germline V gene are LGHNA and YNFKEQ. In DNA, the CDR3 is TGTGCCAGCAGCCAAGAGGGGTTGACGGGCGGAGACGACAATGAGCAGTTCTTC. Its translation: CASSQEGLTGGDDNEQFF.

This clone showed up just once. This chain joins TRBV7-8 and TRBJ2-2; TRBD1 aligns across 7 bases. The CDR3 loop spans 16 amino acids. Germline V CDR1 and CDR2: SGHVS, FQNEAQ. With V trimmed by 1 base and J by 0 bases, 2 bases remained unmatched. In DNA, the CDR3 is TGTGCCAGCAGCTTAGTAGGGACAGCGAACACCGGGGAGCTGTTTTTT. This translates into CASSLVGTANTGELFF.

The rearrangement links TRBV11-2 to TRBJ1-1, with D possibly TRBD1 on 5 matching bases. This CDR3 is 16 amino acids long. The V end lost 5 bases, the J end lost 4 bases, and 20 bases lay between the germline ends. The V gene's germline CDR1 is SGHAT and CDR2 FQNNGV. CDR3 in amino acids: CASSLPLGVRGTEAFF. Here the CDR3 DNA reads TGTGCCAGCAGCCTCCCCTTGGGGGTACGGGGCACTGAAGCTTTCTTT.

The rearrangement joins TRBV23-1 to TRBJ1-2; D remains unclear. TRBV23-1 has ORF status, its function being uncertain. Deletions cut 3 bases from V and 0 bases from J, with 11 bases between. The CDR3 covers 15 residues. Here the CDR3 DNA reads TGCGCCAGCAGTCACTGGGAGTTAGCTAACTATGGCTACACCTTC. Amino acids: CASSHWELANYGYTF.

This chain connects TRBV28 to TRBJ1-4; D remains unclear. The CDR3 covers 13 residues. The germline V and J ends were trimmed by 8 bases and 7 bases, with 14 bases remaining between them. CDR1 is MDHEN and CDR2 is SYDVKM in the germline V gene. CDR3 loop: CASLSVLGEKLFF. The CDR3 DNA reads TGTGCCAGCCTCTCGGTTCTCGGTGAAAAACTGTTTTTT.

The chain is built from TRBV7-9 and TRBJ1-1; D is unresolved. Trimming stripped 2 bases from V and 1 base from J, with 14 bases between. This CDR3 contains 16 residues. Germline V gene sequence: CDR1 SEHNR, CDR2 FQNEAQ (reference sequence). CDR3 bases: TGTGCCAGCAGCTTACCGGGTTCTAGAGGGAACACTGAAGCTTTCTTT. Protein sequence: CASSLPGSRGNTEAFF. Combining the CDR3 with reference TRBV7-9 and TRBJ1-1 gives the whole variable domain DTGVSQNPRHKITKRGQNVTFRCDPISEHNRLYWYRQTLGQGPEFLTYFQNEAQLEKSRLLSDRFSAERPKGSFSTLEIQRTEQGDSAMYLCASSLPGSRGNTEAFFGQGTRLTVV.

The CDR3 DNA reads TGTGCCAGCAGCTTAACAGCGGGGGGGCCGAGCACAGATACGCAGTATTTT. As protein: CASSLTAGGPSTDTQYF. The chain recombines TRBV7-3 with TRBJ2-3, with 10 bases fitting TRBD2. The CDR3 length is 17 residues. Germline trimming cut 0 bases from V and 0 bases from J; bases unmatched to any gene: 3. Germline CDR1 and CDR2: SGHTA and FQGTGA.

The chain is built from TRBV4-2 and TRBJ2-7, with 7 positions matching TRBD2. Per the germline V gene, CDR1 is LGHNA and CDR2 is YNFKEQ. The CDR3 is 18 amino acids. Germline trimming cut 1 base from V and 0 bases from J; bases unmatched to any gene: 12. The CDR3 coding sequence is TGTGCCAGCAGCCAAGGCCCCCCCCTAGCGGCCCGCTCCTACGAGCAGTACGTC. Translating it yields CASSQGPPLAARSYEQYV.

The CDR3 spells CASSIAVGTSYGYTF. The CDR3 DNA reads TGTGCCAGTAGTATAGCGGTGGGGACTAGCTATGGCTACACCTTC. The chain joins TRBV19 to TRBJ1-2, with a possible D match to TRBD1 (5 bases). V lost 1 base, J lost 4 bases, and 13 bases lay in between. The CDR3 runs to 15 residues. Germline V gene lookup returns CDR1 LNHDA and CDR2 SQIVND (reference sequence).

This chain links TRBV19 with TRBJ2-1; 9 bases map to TRBD2. The length of the CDR3 is 15 residues. The germline V gene has CDR1 LNHDA and CDR2 SQIVND (reference sequence). The V segment lost 8 bases and the J segment 1 base; nucleotides outside the gene matches: 6. For the CDR3, the DNA is TGTGCCAGTTCGCGGGGGGGTAATTCCTACAATGAGCAGTTCTTC. Translating gives CASSRGGNSYNEQFF.

The CDR3 is CASSLDGAGEAFF. CDR3 DNA sequence: TGTGCCAGCAGCTTGGATGGGGCGGGTGAAGCTTTCTTT. The V call is TRBV5-4, the J call TRBJ1-1, with D possibly TRBD1 on 5 matching bases. CDR1 is SGHNT and CDR2 is YYREEE in the germline V gene (reference sequence). CDR3 length: 13 amino acids. V lost 0 bases and J 7 bases, leaving 10 bases between the germline ends.

The chain links TRBV4-1 to TRBJ2-5; D tentatively reads TRBD1 or TRBD2 (6 bases each). The CDR3 has 14 amino acids. Germline CDR1 and CDR2: MGHRA and YSYEKL. Between the trimmed V and J ends, which lost 5 bases and 2 bases, there was a span of 12 bases. The CDR3 loop is CASSGVGGQETQYF. In DNA form, the CDR3 reads TGCGCCAGCAGCGGTGTAGGGGGGCAAGAGACCCAGTACTTC.

The genes are TRBV7-6 and TRBJ1-4; no clear D. Germline-derived CDR1 and CDR2 are SGHVS and FNYEAQ. The V end lost 5 bases, the J end lost 0 bases, and 13 bases lay between the germline ends. The CDR3 runs to 16 residues. CDR3 sequence: CASSPVFTATNEKLFF. In DNA form, the CDR3 reads TGTGCCAGCAGCCCAGTCTTCACGGCAACTAATGAAAAACTGTTTTTT.

The chain is built from TRBV5-1 and TRBJ2-7; 12 bases are shared with TRBD2. CDR1 is SGHRS and CDR2 is YFSETQ in the germline V gene. Germline trimming cut 5 bases from V and 2 bases from J; bases unmatched to any gene: 5. This CDR3 is built from 15 residues. The CDR3 loop is CASRPTSGRAYEQYF. The CDR3 nucleotides are TGCGCCAGCAGACCGACTAGCGGGAGAGCCTACGAGCAGTACTTC.

The V call is TRBV9, the J call TRBJ2-1, with a possible D match to TRBD1 (5 bases). Germline CDR1 and CDR2: SGDLS and YYNGEE. The CDR3 length is 16 residues. Deletions cut 3 bases from V and 4 bases from J, with 17 bases between. As DNA, the CDR3 is TGTGCCAGCAGCGAGAGCTCCTGGGGCACGTACAATGAGCAGTTCTTC. Amino acids: CASSESSWGTYNEQFF.

This rearrangement joins TRBV29-1 to TRBJ1-2; D gene uncertain. This CDR3 spans 13 amino acids. Germline V lookup: CDR1 SQVTM, CDR2 ANQGSEA. Trimming shortened V by 0 bases and J by 4 bases, and 9 bases separated the two germline ends. The CDR3 protein is CSVEEPGFYGYTF. CDR3 nucleotides: TGCAGCGTTGAAGAGCCTGGGTTCTATGGCTACACCTTC.

The chain links TRBV9 to TRBJ2-7, with D unclear. Trimming removed 1 base from V and 3 bases from J, with 8 bases in between. CDR3 size: 13 residues. Per the germline V gene, CDR1 is SGDLS and CDR2 is YYNGEE. The CDR3 coding sequence is TGTGCCAGCAGCGTAAACTCCTACTACGAGCAGTACTTC. This sequence encodes CASSVNSYYEQYF.

This chain joins TRBV6-6 and TRBJ2-3; no definite D call. V was pared by 4 bases and J by 2 bases, with 13 bases between. The CDR3 contains 15 residues. The germline V gene has CDR1 MNHNY and CDR2 SVGAGI (reference sequence). The CDR3 spells CASSLGTAPTDTQYF. The CDR3 coding sequence is TGTGCCAGCAGTTTAGGAACCGCCCCCACAGATACGCAGTATTTT.

The V call is TRBV6-5, the J call TRBJ1-1; maybe TRBD1 (5 bases). The CDR3 length is 14 residues. CDR1 and CDR2 from the germline V gene are MNHEY and SVGAGI. V lost 0 bases and J lost 1, with 6 bases in between. Written as DNA, the CDR3 is TGTGCCAGCAGTTACTCGAGGGGGAACACTGAAGCTTTCTTT. Its protein is CASSYSRGNTEAFF.

V is TRBV7-9 and J is TRBJ2-7, with 8 bases lining up with TRBD1. After removal of 5 bases from V and 2 bases from J, the junction contained 5 bases not matched to a gene. In germline, CDR1 is SEHNR, CDR2 FQNEAQ (reference sequence). The CDR3 is 14 amino acids. The CDR3 DNA sequence: TGTGCCAGCAGCACCCGACAGGGGCCCTACGAGCAGTACGTC. This gives the protein CASSTRQGPYEQYV.

V usage is TRBV4-2 and J usage is TRBJ2-1; 7 bases are a match to TRBD2. Looked up from germline, CDR1 is LGHNA and CDR2 is YNFKEQ. The CDR3 has 16 amino acids. V lost 4 bases, J lost 1 base, and 7 bases stayed unmatched. CDR3 loop: CASSPYLSGSYNEQFF. CDR3 in DNA: TGTGCCAGCAGCCCCTATCTTAGCGGGTCCTACAATGAGCAGTTCTTC.

The chain uses TRBV6-1 and TRBJ1-1, with 8 bases aligning to TRBD1. Germline CDR1 MNHNS, CDR2 SASEGT. The ends lost 5 bases at V and 3 bases at J; junction bases unmatched: 5. This CDR3 comprises 14 residues. CDR3 nucleotides: TGTGCCAGCAGTCCGACAGGGGAGTACACTGAAGCTTTCTTT. Amino acids: CASSPTGEYTEAFF.

The chain couples TRBV2 to TRBJ1-5; D remains unclear. This CDR3 spans 14 amino acids. Germline V CDR1 and CDR2: SNHLY, FYNNEI. Trimming took off 6 bases at V and 3 bases at J, with 12 bases between the two ends. CDR3 DNA: TGTGCCAGCAGGGACGTGGTTCACAATCAGCCCCAGCATTTT. It yields the protein CASRDVVHNQPQHF.

The chain employs TRBV4-3 and TRBJ1-1; D might be TRBD1 (5 bases). Germline CDR1 and CDR2: LGHNA and YSLEER. V lost 4 bases to trimming and J lost 11 bases, with 17 bases between them. CDR3 length: 13 amino acids. The CDR3 region has the DNA TGCGCCAGCAGCCCCGGGGTGGGGCGAGGGGCTTTCTTT. It translates to CASSPGVGRGAFF.

This chain links TRBV28 with TRBJ1-5; a possible D gene is TRBD1 (6 bases). From germline, CDR1 is MDHEN and CDR2 SYDVKM. The CDR3 consists of 15 residues. V was trimmed by 5 bases and J by 4 bases, leaving 15 bases between them. The CDR3 nucleotides read TGTGCCAGCAGTCCCCACAGGGAATGGAATCAGCCCCAGCATTTT. It is translated as CASSPHREWNQPQHF.